Below, 21 T cell receptor beta chains from the same sample are listed, as sequenced in a study of Ad26.COV2.S vaccination and SARS-CoV-2 variants. Stated treatment: roughly 19 received Ad26.COV2.S at low or high dose, single or two shots; 5 received placebo; per-sample allocation not given. Vaccine and placebo recipients were sampled on day 63 after the first injection. TCRdb's copy holds only in-frame clones and misses some; the assay was immunoSEQ multiplex PCR. The profile covers fewer than 900,000 clones, with roughly nine tenths appearing a single time and nearly 1.5% taken by the ten largest. The sample in question was peripheral blood, obtained in a trial of Ad26.COV2.S vaccine versus placebo. These receptor sequences come from a person between 18 and 60 years old who received the Ad26.COV2.S COVID-19 vaccine or a placebo.

The V and J genes are TRBV24-1 and TRBJ2-1; no definite D call. The V end was cut by 3 bases, the J end by 9 bases, with 8 bases between. Per germline, CDR1 KGHDR and CDR2 SFDVKD. The CDR3 has 12 residues. CDR3 nucleotides: TGTGCCACCAGTGATGCCCAGCGTGAGCAGTTCTTC. Its protein product is CATSDAQREQFF.

The chain uses TRBV6-6 and TRBJ1-4, with 7 bases matching TRBD1. The CDR3 consists of 14 residues. CDR1 is MNHNY and CDR2 is SVGAGI in the germline V gene (reference sequence). After removal of 6 bases from V and 8 bases from J, the junction contained 9 bases not matched to a gene. CDR3 in DNA: TGTGCCAGCAGGCCTGACAGGGTGGACGAAAAACTGTTTTTT. Translating gives CASRPDRVDEKLFF.

The chain uses TRBV29-1 and TRBJ2-1, with a tentative D call TRBD1 (5 bases). The CDR3 extends over 14 amino acids. Trimming shortened V by 4 bases and J by 5 bases, and 15 bases separated the two germline ends. CDR1 is SQVTM, CDR2 ANQGSEA, per germline. The CDR3 reads CSVVAGNMNNEQFF. The CDR3 nucleotides are TGCAGCGTTGTCGCAGGGAACATGAACAATGAGCAGTTCTTC.

V usage is TRBV3-1 (or the pseudogene TRBV3-2) and J usage is TRBJ2-2, with D unclear. Per germline, CDR1 LGHDT and CDR2 YNNKEL (reference sequence). The CDR3 extends over 13 amino acids. V dropped 6 bases and J dropped 6 bases, with 11 bases sitting between them. The CDR3 is CASRHFGAGELFF. As DNA, the CDR3 is TGTGCCAGCAGACATTTTGGTGCCGGGGAGCTGTTTTTT.

The CDR3 sequence is CASSLTGRQETQYF. The DNA for the CDR3 is TGTGCCAGCAGCTTGACGGGAAGACAAGAGACCCAGTACTTC. V is TRBV7-9 and J is TRBJ2-5, with D possibly being TRBD2 (5 bases). V shed 3 bases and J shed 2 bases, with 10 bases lying between them. The CDR3 sequence is 14 residues long. Germline CDR1 and CDR2: SEHNR and FQNEAQ (reference sequence).

The chain uses TRBV13 and TRBJ1-5; D ambiguous. Trimming removed 4 bases from V and 6 bases from J, with 7 bases in between. The CDR3 totals 12 residues. Germline V gene sequence: CDR1 PRHDT, CDR2 FYEKMQ (reference sequence). As DNA, the CDR3 is TGTGCCAGCAGCTCGGGATCTCAGCCCCAGCATTTT. Its protein product is CASSSGSQPQHF.

This sequence joins TRBV28 and TRBJ2-1; D ambiguous. V lost 1 base and J 8 bases, leaving 6 bases between the germline ends. The CDR3 runs 12 residues. Germline lookup yields CDR1 MDHEN and CDR2 SYDVKM. The CDR3 bases are TGTGCCAGCAGTTTATTTCGGGATGAGCAGTTCTTC. Protein product: CASSLFRDEQFF.

This clone appeared once. The J gene is TRBJ1-1, the V gene TRBV7-9, with D perhaps TRBD1 (5 bases). Trimming shortened V by 6 bases and J by 5 bases, and 16 bases separated the two germline ends. The germline V gene encodes CDR1 SEHNR and CDR2 FQNEAQ (reference sequence). The CDR3 is made up of 14 amino acids. CDR3 coding DNA: TGTGCCAGCAGTTTTATTGGGGGAGAGACTGAAGCTTTCTTT. Its protein is CASSFIGGETEAFF.

J is TRBJ2-1 and V is TRBV9, with TRBD2 identical over 11 bases. Germline V gene sequence: CDR1 SGDLS, CDR2 YYNGEE. V shed 0 bases and J 7 bases; nucleotides not matched to a gene: 3. The CDR3 sequence is 15 residues long. In nucleotides, the CDR3 is TGTGCCAGCAGCGTAGGTGCTAGCGGGGGGAATGAGCAGTTCTTC. Protein sequence: CASSVGASGGNEQFF.

The CDR3 region is CASSMAGTGSNTEAFF. In DNA form, the CDR3 reads TGTGCCAGCAGCATGGCCGGGACAGGTTCGAACACTGAAGCTTTCTTT. This chain connects TRBV5-6 to TRBJ1-1, with 8 nucleotides matching TRBD1. This CDR3 region has 16 residues. V lost 4 bases, J lost 1 base, and 9 bases stayed unmatched. Germline V gene lookup returns CDR1 SGHDT and CDR2 YYEEEE.

The genes are TRBV25-1 and TRBJ2-4, with TRBD1 as a possible D gene (6 bases). Germline V gene data show CDR1 as MGHDK and CDR2 as SYGVNS. V shed 3 bases and J shed 0 bases, with 12 bases lying between them. The CDR3 is 16 residues long. The CDR3 loop reads CASSEAGALAKNIQYF. DNA for the CDR3: TGTGCCAGCAGTGAGGCAGGGGCTCTAGCCAAAAACATTCAGTACTTC.

CDR3 DNA sequence: TGTGCCAGTGACAGGGACAGGGGGGGACCCGGGGAGCTGTTTTTT. Translated: CASDRDRGGPGELFF. The gene calls are TRBV6-5 and TRBJ2-2, with 11 bases that match TRBD1. Germline assignment: CDR1 MNHEY and CDR2 SVGAGI. The trim removed 9 bases at V and 6 bases at J, leaving 9 bases unmatched. The CDR3 contains 15 residues.

In the case of this clone: This sample also contains other DNA sequences that code for the same CDR3. The chain combines TRBV7-3 with TRBJ2-3; D is possibly TRBD2 (6 bases). The germline V gene has CDR1 SGHTA and CDR2 FQGTGA. The CDR3 runs 14 residues. Trimming pared 5 bases from V and 1 base from J, leaving 10 bases between. CDR3 in DNA: TGTGCCAGCAGCAGCGGGCCTGGCACAGATACGCAGTATTTT. Residues: CASSSGPGTDTQYF. The full variable domain, in which reference TRBV7-3 and TRBJ2-3 provide the parts outside the CDR3, is GAGVSQTPSNKVTEKGKYVELRCDPISGHTALYWYRQSLGQGPEFLIYFQGTGAADDSGLPNDRFFAVRPEGSVSTLKIQRTERGDSAVYLCASSSGPGTDTQYFGPGTRLTVL.

This clone has a single count. The chain is built from TRBV5-1 and TRBJ2-1, with D possibly TRBD1 on 6 matching bases. Trimming removed 0 bases at V and 7 bases at J, with 20 bases between. Germline V lookup: CDR1 SGHRS, CDR2 YFSETQ. CDR3 size: 17 residues. The CDR3 spells CASSLGPPGTNYNEQFF. In DNA form, the CDR3 reads TGCGCCAGCAGCTTGGGGCCTCCCGGGACAAACTATAATGAGCAGTTCTTC. Full variable domain (remainder filled in from reference TRBV5-1 and TRBJ2-1): KAGVTQTPRYLIKTRGQQVTLSCSPISGHRSVSWYQQTPGQGLQFLFEYFSETQRNKGNFPGRFSGRQFSNSRSEMNVSTLELGDSALYLCASSLGPPGTNYNEQFFGPGTRLTVL.

A single count supports this clone. This chain uses TRBV19 with TRBJ2-1, with 11 nucleotides matching TRBD2. V was clipped by 6 bases and J by 3 bases; unmatched bases: 4. Germline V gene sequence: CDR1 LNHDA, CDR2 SQIVND (reference sequence). The CDR3 has 15 amino acids. CDR3 bases: TGTGCCAGTAGAACTACTAGCGGGAGCTACAATGAGCAGTTCTTC. Protein product: CASRTTSGSYNEQFF.

This chain connects TRBV6-5 to TRBJ2-7; D assignment may be TRBD1 or TRBD2 (6 bases each). The CDR3 consists of 14 residues. Deletions cut 6 bases from V and 3 bases from J, with 15 bases between. Germline V gene data show CDR1 as MNHEY and CDR2 as SVGAGI. The CDR3 reads CASSQNGGVYEQYF. CDR3 DNA: TGTGCCAGCAGCCAGAACGGGGGCGTCTACGAGCAGTACTTC.

This clone occurred once. The chain employs TRBV11-2 and TRBJ2-1; D is ambiguous. Trimming shortened V by 3 bases and J by 12 bases, and 15 bases separated the two germline ends. CDR1 and CDR2 (germline): SGHAT, FQNNGV. The CDR3 contains 13 residues. The CDR3 DNA sequence: TGTGCCAGCAGCTTGATGTCCCCCGGGTCGCAGTTCTTC. Translation: CASSLMSPGSQFF.

The chain joins TRBV19 to TRBJ2-2; D uncertain. The CDR3 runs to 17 residues. V was shortened by 0 bases and J by 4 bases, with 15 bases between the two germline ends. CDR1 LNHDA and CDR2 SQIVND come from the germline V gene (reference sequence). The CDR3 region is CASSIDLRLGSTGELFF. The CDR3 region has the DNA TGTGCCAGTAGTATAGATCTTCGTCTAGGGTCCACCGGGGAGCTGTTTTTT.

The chain links TRBV27 to TRBJ1-5, with D possibly matching TRBD1 (5 bases). V lost 4 bases and J lost 6, with 16 bases in between. The CDR3 contains 15 residues. The V gene's germline CDR1 is MNHEY and CDR2 SMNVEV (reference sequence). The CDR3: CASSSGQGPGQPQHF. The CDR3 DNA follows: TGTGCCAGCAGTTCAGGGCAGGGCCCCGGTCAGCCCCAGCATTTT.

The V and J genes are TRBV5-8 and TRBJ1-2; no definite D call. Trimming pared 2 bases from V and 2 bases from J, leaving 7 bases between. Germline V gene lookup returns CDR1 SGHTS and CDR2 YDEGEE. The CDR3 covers 13 residues. The CDR3 protein is CASSFLGNYGYTF. Written as DNA, the CDR3 is TGTGCCAGCAGCTTCCTGGGGAACTATGGCTACACCTTC. The full variable domain, in which reference TRBV5-8 and TRBJ1-2 provide the parts outside the CDR3, is EAGVTQSPTHLIKTRGQQATLRCSPISGHTSVYWYQQALGLGLQFLLWYDEGEERNRGNFPPRFSGRQFPNYSSELNVNALELEDSALYLCASSFLGNYGYTFGSGTRLTVV.

This clone was counted a single time. An end of the junction does not agree with germline; a read error may underlie this. The rearrangement joins TRBV5-5 to TRBJ2-7; perhaps TRBD2 as D (5 bases). The CDR3 has 12 residues. CDR1 and CDR2 (germline): SGHKS, YYEKEE (reference sequence). CDR3: CASTVFGGEQYF. As DNA, the CDR3 is TGTGCAAGCACAGTTTTCGGAGGTGAGCAGTACTTC.